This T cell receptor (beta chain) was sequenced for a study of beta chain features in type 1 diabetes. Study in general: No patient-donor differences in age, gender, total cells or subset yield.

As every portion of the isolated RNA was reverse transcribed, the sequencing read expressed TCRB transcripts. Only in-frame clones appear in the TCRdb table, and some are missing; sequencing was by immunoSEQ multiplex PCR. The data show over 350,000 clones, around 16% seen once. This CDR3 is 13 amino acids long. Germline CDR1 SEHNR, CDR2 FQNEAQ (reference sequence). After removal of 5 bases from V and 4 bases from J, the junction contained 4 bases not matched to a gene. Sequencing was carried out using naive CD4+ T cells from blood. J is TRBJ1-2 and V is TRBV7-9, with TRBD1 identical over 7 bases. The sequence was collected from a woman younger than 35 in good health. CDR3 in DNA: TGTGCCAGCAGCCACGGGACAGTCTATGGCTACACCTTC. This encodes CASSHGTVYGYTF.